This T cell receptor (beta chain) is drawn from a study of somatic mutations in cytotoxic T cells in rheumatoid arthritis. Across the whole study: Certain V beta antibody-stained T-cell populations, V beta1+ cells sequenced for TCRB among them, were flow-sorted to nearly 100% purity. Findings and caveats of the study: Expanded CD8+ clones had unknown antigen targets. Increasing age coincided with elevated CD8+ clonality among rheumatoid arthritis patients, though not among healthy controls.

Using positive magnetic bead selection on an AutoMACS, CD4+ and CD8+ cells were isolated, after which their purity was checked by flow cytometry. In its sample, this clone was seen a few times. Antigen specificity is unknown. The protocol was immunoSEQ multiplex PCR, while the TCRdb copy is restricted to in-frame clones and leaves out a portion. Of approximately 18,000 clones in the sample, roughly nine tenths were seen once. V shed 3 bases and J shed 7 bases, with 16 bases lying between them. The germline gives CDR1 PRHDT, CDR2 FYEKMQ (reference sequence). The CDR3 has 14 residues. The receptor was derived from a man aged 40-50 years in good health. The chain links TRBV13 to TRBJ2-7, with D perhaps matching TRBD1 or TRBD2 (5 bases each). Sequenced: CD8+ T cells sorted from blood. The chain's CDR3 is CASSFRDGVKEQYF. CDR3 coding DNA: TGTGCCAGCAGCTTCCGGGACGGGGTTAAAGAGCAGTACTTC.